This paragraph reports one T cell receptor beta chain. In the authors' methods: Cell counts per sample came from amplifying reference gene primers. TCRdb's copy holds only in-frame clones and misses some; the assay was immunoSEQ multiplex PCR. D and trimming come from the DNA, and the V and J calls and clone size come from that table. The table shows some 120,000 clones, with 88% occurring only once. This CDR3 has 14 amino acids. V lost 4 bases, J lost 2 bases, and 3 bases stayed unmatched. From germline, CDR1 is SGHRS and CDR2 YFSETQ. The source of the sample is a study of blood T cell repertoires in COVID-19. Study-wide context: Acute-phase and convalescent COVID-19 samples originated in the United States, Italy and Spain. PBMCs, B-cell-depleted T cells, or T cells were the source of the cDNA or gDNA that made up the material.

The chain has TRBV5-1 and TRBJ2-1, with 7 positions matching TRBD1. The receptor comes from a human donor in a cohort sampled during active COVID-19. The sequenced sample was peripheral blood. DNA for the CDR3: TGCGCCAGCAGCCCAGACAGGGCCTACAATGAGCAGTTCTTC. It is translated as CASSPDRAYNEQFF.